A single sample is the source of the 5 T cell receptor beta chains below, sequenced in a study of CD8 T cells in Susac syndrome. RNA was extracted with the RNeasy kit, and a quantity of roughly 0.45 to 1 ug was reverse transcribed using random hexamers. MiXCR, applied by TCRdb to the immunoSEQ multiplex PCR reads, yields one record per CDR3 protein. The data contain about 300,000 distinct CDR3 sequences, 89% of them singletons. Material for sequencing was CD8+ T cells from PBMCs. These receptors originate from a human donor with multiple sclerosis.

The chain joins TRBV11-3 to TRBJ2-7; 12 bases agree with TRBD1. The CDR3 spans 14 residues. Germline V gene data show CDR1 as SGHNT and CDR2 as YENEEA. With V trimmed by 4 bases and J by 7 bases, 5 bases remained unmatched. CDR3 protein: CASSSGQGANEQYF. CDR3 in DNA: TGTGCCAGCAGCTCGGGACAGGGGGCCAATGAGCAGTACTTC.

The sample holds one count of this clonotype. The chain employs TRBV28 and TRBJ2-5, with 10 bases fitting TRBD2. CDR3 length: 14 amino acids. V lost 4 bases, J lost 4 bases, and 3 bases stayed unmatched. CDR1 and CDR2 from the germline V gene are MDHEN and SYDVKM. The CDR3 reads CASSSRLAGETQYF. The CDR3 nucleotides read TGTGCCAGCAGTTCGCGACTAGCGGGAGAGACCCAGTACTTC.

This clonotype was seen only once. This chain connects TRBV27 to TRBJ1-1; D is undetermined. This CDR3 has 12 residues. The V gene lost 2 bases and the J gene lost 10 bases, with 11 bases spanning the gap. Germline CDR1 MNHEY, CDR2 SMNVEV (reference sequence). The CDR3 here is CASSLIGSTAFF. DNA of the CDR3: TGTGCCAGCAGTTTAATTGGATCAACAGCTTTCTTT.

V usage is TRBV4-3 and J usage is TRBJ2-7; TRBD1 aligns across 7 bases. CDR1 and CDR2 (germline): LGHNA, YSLEER. V shed 3 bases, J shed 7 bases, and the junction held 9 bases outside the gene matches. This CDR3 is 14 amino acids long. The CDR3 bases are TGCGCCAGCAGCCAGAGACAGGGATTGGATGAGCAGTACTTC. Its translation: CASSQRQGLDEQYF.

The gene calls are TRBV5-1 and TRBJ1-1; D unclear. Deletions cut 0 bases from V and 4 bases from J, with 7 bases between. Looked up from germline, CDR1 is SGHRS and CDR2 is YFSETQ. CDR3 size: 13 residues. CDR3 sequence (DNA): TGCGCCAGCAGCTTGGTAGTAACCACTGAAGCTTTCTTT. This gives the protein CASSLVVTTEAFF.